This T cell receptor (beta chain) is drawn from a study of blood T cell repertoires in COVID-19 (TCRdb year 2020). Looking at the study overall: The collaborator samples originated in the United States, Italy and Spain and spanned the acute and convalescent phases of COVID-19. Nearly every sample came with metadata listing a de-identified subject ID, COVID-19 status, age in years and sex. Where available, HLA class I and class II types were obtained from metadata supplied by the sample provider rather than from assay-based typing. The samples were drawn from two sources: the first 160 participants of the ongoing ImmuneRACE study, and 1,000 to 1,500 subjects contributed by 6 global collaborators. The material from the prospective study consisted of cDNA or gDNA derived from T cells, B-cell-depleted T cells, or PBMCs. The dataset comprised deeply sampled blood TCRbeta repertoires from subjects exposed to, actively infected with, or recovered from COVID-19. The repertoires were released in a freely available public database meant as a resource for research on the immune response to SARS-CoV-2. Paper-wide results and their limitations: Clinical and demographic metadata were provided uncurated, with the amount varying by source and participant.

Whole blood was collected in K2EDTA tubes by collaborating institutions according to the institutions' own protocols. For TCRbeta analysis, collaborators shipped samples in one of three forms: frozen whole blood, isolated PBMCs, or DNA extracted from either of those sample types. Comment on this clone: No cognate antigen has been identified for it. No much larger clone is present one base from it, and per-base qualities are unavailable.

TCRbeta CDR3 regions were amplified from genomic DNA using the immunoSEQ Assay, a bias-controlled multiplex PCR. As for the original processing: The number of nucleated cells in each sample was estimated by amplification of reference gene primers within the assay. Sequence reads were collapsed and filtered to measure the absolute abundance of every unique TCRbeta CDR3 rearrangement. For each sample, productive Simpson clonality was calculated by taking the square root of Simpson's diversity index across productive rearrangements. The table comes from immuneACCESS by way of TCRdb, which keeps in-frame sequences with V and J called. Part of the clones is missing from these tables; in studies checked, under half for an unresolved V gene and the rest for unknown reasons. That table is the source of V, J and clone size, and D and trimming were worked out from the DNA. Counted in this sample were 90,000 to 150,000 clones; approximately 77% of them appeared once. The ten largest make up over 6.5% of the sample.

The CDR3, from cysteine to phenylalanine, totals 15 residues. Only the CDR3 region is kept as DNA, spanning 45 bases read in frame from base 1. CDR1 and CDR2 are drawn from the germline V gene: SGHRS, YFSETQ. Germline trimming amounts to 0 bases on V and 5 bases on J, with 1 as the count of junction bases outside the gene matches. The rearranged segments are TRBV5-1 and TRBJ1-4; TRBD1 agrees with 10 junctional bases. The sequencing sample was made of peripheral blood. The sequence was collected from a human donor in a cohort sampled during active COVID-19. Read as DNA, the sequence is TGCGCCAGCAGCTTGGGGACAGGGGGGAATGAAAAACTGTTTTTT. Its protein reads: CASSLGTGGNEKLFF.